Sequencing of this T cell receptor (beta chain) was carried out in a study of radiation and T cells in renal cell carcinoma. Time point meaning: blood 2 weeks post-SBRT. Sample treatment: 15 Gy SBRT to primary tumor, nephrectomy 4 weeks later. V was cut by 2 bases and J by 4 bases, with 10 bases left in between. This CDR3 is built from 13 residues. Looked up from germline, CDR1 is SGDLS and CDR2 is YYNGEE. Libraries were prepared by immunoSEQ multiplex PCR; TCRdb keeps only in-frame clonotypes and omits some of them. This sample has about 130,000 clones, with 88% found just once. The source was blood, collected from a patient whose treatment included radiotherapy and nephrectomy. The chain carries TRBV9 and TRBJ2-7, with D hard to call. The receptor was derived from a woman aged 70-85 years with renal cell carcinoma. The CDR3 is CASSVGLGYEQYF. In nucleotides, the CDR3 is TGTGCCAGCAGCGTTGGTCTGGGGTACGAGCAGTACTTC. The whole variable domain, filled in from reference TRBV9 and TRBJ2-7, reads DSGVTQTPKHLITATGQRVTLRCSPRSGDLSVYWYQQSLDQGLQFLIQYYNGEERAKGNILERFSAQQFPDLHSELNLSSLELGDSALYFCASSVGLGYEQYFGPGTRLTVT.